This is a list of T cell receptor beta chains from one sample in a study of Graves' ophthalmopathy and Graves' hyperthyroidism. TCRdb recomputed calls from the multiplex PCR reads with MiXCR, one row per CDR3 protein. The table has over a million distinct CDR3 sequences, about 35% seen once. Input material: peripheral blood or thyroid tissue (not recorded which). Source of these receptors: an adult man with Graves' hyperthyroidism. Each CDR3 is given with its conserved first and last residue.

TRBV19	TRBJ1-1	CATTGTGSYEAFF
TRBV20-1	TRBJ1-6	CSALKGTPLHF
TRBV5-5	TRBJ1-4	CAGSLDSTNEKLFF
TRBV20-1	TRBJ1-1	CSARRQISNTEAFF
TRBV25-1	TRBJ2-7	CASSFQTGVGQQYF
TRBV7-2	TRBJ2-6	CASRPAPIGTGHSGANVLTF
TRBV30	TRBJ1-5	CAWRGRSNQPQHF
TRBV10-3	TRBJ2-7	CAISESVAEEQYF
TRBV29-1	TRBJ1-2	CSVGVQGDGYTF
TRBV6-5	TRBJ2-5	CASREKARETQYF
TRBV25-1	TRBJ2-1	CASSVGGPHNEQFF